This TCR beta chain was recorded in a study of blood T cell repertoires in COVID-19. In the authors' methods: Amplification of reference gene primers was used by the study to estimate nucleated cell counts. Clones were sequenced by immunoSEQ multiplex PCR, and TCRdb holds only the in-frame ones, with some missing. V and J calls plus clone size are reproduced from that table; the DNA served to infer D and trimming. The sample gives about 230,000 clones, 85% to 90% of which show up once; under 14% is in the top ten. Sequenced: peripheral blood. This TCR came from a man between 45 and 60 years old with COVID-19, enrolled during active disease.

The CDR3 sequence is CASSVDPGGNSYNEQFF. The DNA for the CDR3 is TGTGCCAGCAGCGTAGACCCTGGCGGGAATTCGTACAATGAGCAGTTCTTC. This sequence joins TRBV9 and TRBJ2-1; the D gene is possibly TRBD2 (6 bases). V was shortened by 0 bases and J by 4 bases, with 17 bases between the two germline ends. This CDR3 spans 17 amino acids. Germline V lookup: CDR1 SGDLS, CDR2 YYNGEE.